This TCR beta chain was documented in a study of T cell clonotyping in hematopoietic cell transplantation. TCRdb's copy holds only in-frame clones and misses some; the assay was immunoSEQ multiplex PCR. This sample has more than 5,000 clones, with about 30% found just once. This CDR3 is built from 16 residues. The V and J ends lost 4 bases and 1 base respectively, with 16 bases between them. Per germline, CDR1 SGHRS and CDR2 YFSETQ. There are a few counts of this clone. This receptor was obtained from a female patient aged 45-65 years who had an allogeneic stem cell transplant from an unrelated donor, so the T cells may come from the graft donor. Some clones in this sample may be carry-over from other donors' samples. The source was peripheral blood mononuclear cells, collected 30 days after allogeneic stem cell transplant. The V call is TRBV5-1, the J call TRBJ2-3; D might be TRBD1 (6 bases). CDR3 DNA sequence: TGCGCCAGCAGCCTTGCTCTGGGGGCCGGCACAGATACGCAGTATTTT. It encodes CASSLALGAGTDTQYF.